The present T cell receptor beta chain was sequenced within a study of T-cell memory formation after mild COVID-19. V lost 7 bases to trimming and J lost 2 bases, with 13 bases between them. Germline V lookup: CDR1 SQVTM, CDR2 ANQGSEA. The length of the CDR3 is 13 residues. Comment on this clonotype: As yet, its antigen is unknown.

MiXCR, applied by TCRdb to the 5' RACE reads, yields one record per CDR3 protein. The sample consists of some 290,000 distinct CDR3 sequences, around 15% of them appearing once. Broader study findings: Contracting clones from day 15 to 85 had balanced CD4/CD8; later expanders favoured CD4+.

The chain couples TRBV29-1 to TRBJ2-3; D could derive from TRBD1 or TRBD2 (6 bases each). Material: PBMCs or a T cell subset sorted from them (not recorded which). This TCR derives from a man between 18 and 35 years old who had mild COVID-19 (a few samples of this study predate the infection). Cell type and time point are not known. CDR3 bases: TGCAGCGGCTTGGGGGGCCCCACAGATACGCAGTATTTT. Translation gives CSGLGGPTDTQYF.